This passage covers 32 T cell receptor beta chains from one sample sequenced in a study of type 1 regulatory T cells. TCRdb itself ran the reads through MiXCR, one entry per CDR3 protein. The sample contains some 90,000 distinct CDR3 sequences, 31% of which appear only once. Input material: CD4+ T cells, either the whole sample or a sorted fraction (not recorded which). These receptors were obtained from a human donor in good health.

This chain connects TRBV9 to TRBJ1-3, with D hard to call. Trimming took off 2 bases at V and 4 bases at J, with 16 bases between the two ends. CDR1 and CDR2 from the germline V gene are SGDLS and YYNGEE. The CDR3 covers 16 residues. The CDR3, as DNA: TGTGCCAGCAGCGTTCGGGCCAACCAAACGGGAAACACCATATATTTT. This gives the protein CASSVRANQTGNTIYF. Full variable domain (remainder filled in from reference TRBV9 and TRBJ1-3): DSGVTQTPKHLITATGQRVTLRCSPRSGDLSVYWYQQSLDQGLQFLIQYYNGEERAKGNILERFSAQQFPDLHSELNLSSLELGDSALYFCASSVRANQTGNTIYFGEGSWLTVV.

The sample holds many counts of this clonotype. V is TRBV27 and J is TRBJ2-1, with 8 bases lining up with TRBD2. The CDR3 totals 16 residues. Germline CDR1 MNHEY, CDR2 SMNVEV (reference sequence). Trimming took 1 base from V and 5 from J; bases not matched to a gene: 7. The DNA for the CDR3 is TGTGCCAGCAGTTTATGGGGGGTAGCGGGAAACAATGAGCAGTTCTTC. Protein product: CASSLWGVAGNNEQFF.

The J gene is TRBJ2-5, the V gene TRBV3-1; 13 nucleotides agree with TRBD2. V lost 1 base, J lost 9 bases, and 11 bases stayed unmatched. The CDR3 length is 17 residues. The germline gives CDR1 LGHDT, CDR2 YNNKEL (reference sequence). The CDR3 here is CASSQGPGTSGKGAQYF. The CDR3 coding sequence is TGTGCCAGCAGCCAAGGGCCCGGGACTAGCGGGAAAGGGGCCCAGTACTTC.

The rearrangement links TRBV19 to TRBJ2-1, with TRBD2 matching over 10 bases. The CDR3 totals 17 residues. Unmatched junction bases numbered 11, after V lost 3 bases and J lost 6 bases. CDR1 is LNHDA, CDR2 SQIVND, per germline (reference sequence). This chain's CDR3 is CASSMWGPGLAINEQFF. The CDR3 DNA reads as TGTGCCAGTAGTATGTGGGGGCCGGGACTAGCGATCAATGAGCAGTTCTTC.

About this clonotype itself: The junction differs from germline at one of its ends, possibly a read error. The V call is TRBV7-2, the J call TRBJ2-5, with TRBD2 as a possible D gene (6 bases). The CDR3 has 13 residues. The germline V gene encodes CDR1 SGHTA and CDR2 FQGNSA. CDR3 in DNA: TGTGCCAGCAGCTTAACTACCTGGACACCCGGGGGATTC. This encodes CASSLTTWTPGGF.

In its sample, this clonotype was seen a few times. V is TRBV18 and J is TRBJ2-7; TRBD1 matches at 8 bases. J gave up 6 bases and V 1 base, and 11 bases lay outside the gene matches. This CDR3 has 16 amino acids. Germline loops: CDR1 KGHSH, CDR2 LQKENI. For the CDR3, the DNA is TGTGCCAGCTCACCACTTGGACAGGGAGGAGCGGTCGAGCAGTACTTC. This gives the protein CASSPLGQGGAVEQYF. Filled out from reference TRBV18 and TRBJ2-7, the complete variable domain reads NAGVMQNPRHLVRRRGQEARLRCSPMKGHSHVYWYRQLPEEGLKFMVYLQKENIIDESGMPKERFSAEFPKEGPSILRIQQVVRGDSAAYFCASSPLGQGGAVEQYFGPGTRLTVT.

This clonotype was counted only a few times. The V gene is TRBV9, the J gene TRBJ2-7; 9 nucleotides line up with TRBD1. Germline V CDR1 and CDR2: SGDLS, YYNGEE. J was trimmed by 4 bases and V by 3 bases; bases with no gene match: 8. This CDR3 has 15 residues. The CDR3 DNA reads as TGTGCCAGCAGCGAGTCCGGGACAGGGTGGTACGAGCAGTACTTC. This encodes CASSESGTGWYEQYF.

CDR3 in amino acids: CSAPDTAGYEQYF. CDR3 coding DNA: TGCAGTGCTCCTGACACGGCCGGCTACGAGCAGTACTTC. The rearrangement joins TRBV20-1 to TRBJ2-7; no clear D. Germline V gives CDR1 DFQATT, CDR2 SNEGSKA (reference sequence). Deletions cut 5 bases from V and 3 bases from J, with 14 bases between. The length of the CDR3 is 13 residues.

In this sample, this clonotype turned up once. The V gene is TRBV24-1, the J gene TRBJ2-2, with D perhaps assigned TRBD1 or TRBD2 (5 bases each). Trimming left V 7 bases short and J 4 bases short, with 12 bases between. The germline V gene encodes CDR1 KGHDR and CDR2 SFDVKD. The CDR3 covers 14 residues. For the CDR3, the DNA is TGTGCCACCAGGCCCAGGGAGATCACCGGGGAGCTGTTTTTT. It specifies CATRPREITGELFF.

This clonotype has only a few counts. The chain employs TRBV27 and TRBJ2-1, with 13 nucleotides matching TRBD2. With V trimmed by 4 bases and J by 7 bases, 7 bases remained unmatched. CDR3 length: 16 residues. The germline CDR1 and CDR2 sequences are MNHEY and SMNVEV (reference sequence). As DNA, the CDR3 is TGTGCCAGCAGTTCCCGGACTAGCGGGAGAGGTAATGAGCAGTTCTTC. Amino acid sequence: CASSSRTSGRGNEQFF.

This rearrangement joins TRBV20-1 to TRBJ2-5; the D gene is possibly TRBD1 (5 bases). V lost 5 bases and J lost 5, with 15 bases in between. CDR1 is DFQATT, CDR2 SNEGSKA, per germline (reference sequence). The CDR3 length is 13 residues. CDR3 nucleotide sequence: TGCAGTGCTCATCACAGGCTCGGGGAGACCCAGTACTTC. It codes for CSAHHRLGETQYF.

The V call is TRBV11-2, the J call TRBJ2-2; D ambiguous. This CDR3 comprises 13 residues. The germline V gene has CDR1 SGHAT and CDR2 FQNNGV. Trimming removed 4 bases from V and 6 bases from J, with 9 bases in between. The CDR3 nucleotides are TGTGCCAGCAGCTCGGCTGGCGCCGGGGAGCTGTTTTTT. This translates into CASSSAGAGELFF.

This CDR3 reads CANSRDREQPQHF. CDR3 sequence (DNA): TGTGCCAACAGTCGGGACAGGGAGCAGCCCCAGCATTTT. The V gene is TRBV5-5, the J gene TRBJ1-5; the match to TRBD1 covers 9 bases. The V segment lost 9 bases and the J segment 7 bases; nucleotides outside the gene matches: 8. CDR1 and CDR2 (germline): SGHKS, YYEKEE (reference sequence). This CDR3 comprises 13 residues.

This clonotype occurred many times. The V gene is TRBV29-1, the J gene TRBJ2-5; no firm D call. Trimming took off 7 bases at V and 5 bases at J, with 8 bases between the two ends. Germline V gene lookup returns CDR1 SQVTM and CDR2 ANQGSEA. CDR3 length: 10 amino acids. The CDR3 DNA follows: TGCAGCGCCCTTGGGGAGACCCAGTACTTC. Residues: CSALGETQYF.

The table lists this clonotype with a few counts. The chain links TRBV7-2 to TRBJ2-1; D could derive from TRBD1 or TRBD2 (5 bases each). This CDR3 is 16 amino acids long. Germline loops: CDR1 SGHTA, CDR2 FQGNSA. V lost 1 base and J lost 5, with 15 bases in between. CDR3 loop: CASSLVRSRDHNEQFF. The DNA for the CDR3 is TGTGCCAGCAGCTTAGTTCGGAGTCGGGACCACAATGAGCAGTTCTTC.

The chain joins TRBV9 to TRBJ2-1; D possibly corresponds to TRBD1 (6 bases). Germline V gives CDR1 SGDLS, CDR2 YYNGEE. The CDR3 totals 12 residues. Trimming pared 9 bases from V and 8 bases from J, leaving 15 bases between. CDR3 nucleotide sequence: TGTGCCACAGGGGATGGGTTCTATGAGCAGTTCTTC. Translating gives CATGDGFYEQFF.

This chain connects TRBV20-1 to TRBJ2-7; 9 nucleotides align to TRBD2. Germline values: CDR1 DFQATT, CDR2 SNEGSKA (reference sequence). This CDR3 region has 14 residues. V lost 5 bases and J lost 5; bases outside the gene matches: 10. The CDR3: CSAPGGAGGDEQYF. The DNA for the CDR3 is TGCAGTGCTCCAGGTGGCGCGGGAGGGGACGAGCAGTACTTC.

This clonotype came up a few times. CDR3 coding DNA: TGTGCCAGCAGTTCCCAGTCATTCTCTGGGGCCAACGTCCTGACTTTC. This translates into CASSSQSFSGANVLTF. The chain carries TRBV12-3 or TRBV12-4 and TRBJ2-6; no reliable D call. V shed 4 bases and J shed 0 bases, with 10 bases lying between them. This CDR3 is built from 16 residues.

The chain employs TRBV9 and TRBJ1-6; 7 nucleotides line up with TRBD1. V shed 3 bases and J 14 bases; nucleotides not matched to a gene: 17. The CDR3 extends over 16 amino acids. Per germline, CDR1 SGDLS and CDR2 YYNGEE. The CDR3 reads CASSAGTEDTKWTLHF. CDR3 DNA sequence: TGTGCCAGCAGCGCCGGGACAGAAGATACAAAGTGGACCCTCCACTTT. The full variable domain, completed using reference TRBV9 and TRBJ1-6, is DSGVTQTPKHLITATGQRVTLRCSPRSGDLSVYWYQQSLDQGLQFLIQYYNGEERAKGNILERFSAQQFPDLHSELNLSSLELGDSALYFCASSAGTEDTKWTLHFGNGTRLTVT.

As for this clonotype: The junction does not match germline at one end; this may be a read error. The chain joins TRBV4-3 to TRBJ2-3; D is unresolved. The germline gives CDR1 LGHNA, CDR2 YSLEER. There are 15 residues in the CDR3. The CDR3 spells CANSQDQVRTDTQYF. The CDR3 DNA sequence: TGCGCCAACAGCCAAGATCAGGTCCGGACAGATACGCAGTATTTT.

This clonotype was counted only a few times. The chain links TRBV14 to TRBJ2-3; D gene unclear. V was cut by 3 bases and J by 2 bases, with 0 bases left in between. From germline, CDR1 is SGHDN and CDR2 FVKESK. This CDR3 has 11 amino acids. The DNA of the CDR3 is TGTGCCAGCAGCCACACAGATACGCAGTATTTT. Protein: CASSHTDTQYF.

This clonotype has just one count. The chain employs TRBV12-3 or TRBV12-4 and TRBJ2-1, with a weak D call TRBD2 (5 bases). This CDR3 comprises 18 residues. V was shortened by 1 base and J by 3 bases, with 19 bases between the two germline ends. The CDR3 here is CASSLGVSAYDDYNEQFF. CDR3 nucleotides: TGTGCCAGCAGTTTAGGGGTTAGCGCTTATGACGACTACAATGAGCAGTTCTTC.

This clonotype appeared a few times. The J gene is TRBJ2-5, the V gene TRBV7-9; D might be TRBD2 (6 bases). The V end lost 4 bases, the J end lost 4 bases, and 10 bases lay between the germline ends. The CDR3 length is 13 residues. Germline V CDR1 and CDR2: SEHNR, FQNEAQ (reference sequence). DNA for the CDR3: TGTGCCAGCAGCTCCGGGGGAAGAGAGACCCAGTACTTC. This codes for CASSSGGRETQYF.

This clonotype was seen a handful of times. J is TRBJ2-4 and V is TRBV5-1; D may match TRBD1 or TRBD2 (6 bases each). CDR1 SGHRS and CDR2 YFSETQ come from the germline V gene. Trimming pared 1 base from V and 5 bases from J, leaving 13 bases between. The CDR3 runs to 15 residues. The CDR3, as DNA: TGCGCCAGCAGCTTGTCACAGGGAGGTCAAAACATTCAGTACTTC. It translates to CASSLSQGGQNIQYF.

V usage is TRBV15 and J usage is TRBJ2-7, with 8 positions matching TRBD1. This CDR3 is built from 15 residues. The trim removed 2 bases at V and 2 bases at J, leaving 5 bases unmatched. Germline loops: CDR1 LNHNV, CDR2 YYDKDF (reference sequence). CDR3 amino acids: CATSRRDRGTYEQYF. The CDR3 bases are TGTGCCACCAGCAGACGCGACAGGGGTACCTACGAGCAGTACTTC. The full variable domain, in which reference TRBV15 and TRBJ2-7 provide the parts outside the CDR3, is DAMVIQNPRYQVTQFGKPVTLSCSQTLNHNVMYWYQQKSSQAPKLLFHYYDKDFNNEADTPDNFQSRRPNTSFCFLDIRSPGLGDTAMYLCATSRRDRGTYEQYFGPGTRLTVT.

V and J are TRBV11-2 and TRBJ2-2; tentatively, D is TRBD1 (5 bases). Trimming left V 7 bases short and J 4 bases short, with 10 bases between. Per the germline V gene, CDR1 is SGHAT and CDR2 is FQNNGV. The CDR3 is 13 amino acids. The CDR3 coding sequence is TGTGCCAGCACCCAGACAGTCACCGGGGAGCTGTTTTTT. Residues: CASTQTVTGELFF.

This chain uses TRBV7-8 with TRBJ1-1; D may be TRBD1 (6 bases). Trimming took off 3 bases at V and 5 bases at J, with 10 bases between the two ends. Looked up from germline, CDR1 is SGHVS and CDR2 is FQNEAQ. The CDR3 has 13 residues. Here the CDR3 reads CASSLDSRTEAFF. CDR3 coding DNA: TGTGCCAGCAGCTTGGACAGTAGGACTGAAGCTTTCTTT.

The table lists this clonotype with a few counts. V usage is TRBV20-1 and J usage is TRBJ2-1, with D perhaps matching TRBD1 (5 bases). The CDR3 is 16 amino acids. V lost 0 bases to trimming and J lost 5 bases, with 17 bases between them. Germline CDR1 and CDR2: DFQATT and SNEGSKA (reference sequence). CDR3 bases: TGCAGTGCTAGAGATTGGGCCAGGGCCCTGGACAATGAGCAGTTCTTC. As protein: CSARDWARALDNEQFF.

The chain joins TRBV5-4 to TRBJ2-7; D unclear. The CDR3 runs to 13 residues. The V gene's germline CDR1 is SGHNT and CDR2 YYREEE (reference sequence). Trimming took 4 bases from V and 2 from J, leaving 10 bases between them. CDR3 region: CASSPGPTYEQYF. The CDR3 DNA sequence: TGTGCCAGCAGCCCTGGCCCGACCTACGAGCAGTACTTC.

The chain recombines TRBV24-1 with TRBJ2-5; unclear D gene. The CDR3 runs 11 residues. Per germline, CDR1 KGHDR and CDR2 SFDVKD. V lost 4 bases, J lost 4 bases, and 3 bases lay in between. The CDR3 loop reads CATSEGETQYF. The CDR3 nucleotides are TGTGCCACCAGTGAGGGAGAGACCCAGTACTTC.

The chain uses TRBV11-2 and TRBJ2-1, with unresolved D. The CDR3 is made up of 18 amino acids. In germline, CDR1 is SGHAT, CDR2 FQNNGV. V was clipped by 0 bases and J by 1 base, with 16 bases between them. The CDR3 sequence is CASSLDLVSYSSYNEQFF. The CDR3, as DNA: TGTGCCAGCAGCTTAGATCTGGTATCCTACTCTTCCTACAATGAGCAGTTCTTC.

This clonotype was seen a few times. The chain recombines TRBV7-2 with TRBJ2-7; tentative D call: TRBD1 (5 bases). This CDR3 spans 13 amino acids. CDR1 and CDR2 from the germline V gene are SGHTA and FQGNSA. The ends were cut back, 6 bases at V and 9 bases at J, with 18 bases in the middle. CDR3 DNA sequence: TGTGCCAGCAGGGAAATTTTCAGGGAAACGCAGTACTTC. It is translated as CASREIFRETQYF.